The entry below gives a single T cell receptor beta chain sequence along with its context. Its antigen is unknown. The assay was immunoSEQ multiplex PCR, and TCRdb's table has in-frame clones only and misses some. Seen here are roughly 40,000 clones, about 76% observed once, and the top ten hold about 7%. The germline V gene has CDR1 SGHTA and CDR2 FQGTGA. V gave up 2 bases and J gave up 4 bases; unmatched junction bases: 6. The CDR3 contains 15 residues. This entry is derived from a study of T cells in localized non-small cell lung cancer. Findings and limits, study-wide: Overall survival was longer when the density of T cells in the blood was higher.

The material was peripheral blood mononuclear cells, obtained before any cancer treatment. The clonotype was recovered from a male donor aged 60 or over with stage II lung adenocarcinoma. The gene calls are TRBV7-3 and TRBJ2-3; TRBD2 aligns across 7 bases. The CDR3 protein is CASSLEGGVSDTQYF. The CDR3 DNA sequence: TGTGCCAGCAGCTTAGAGGGAGGGGTGTCAGATACGCAGTATTTT.